This entry lists 14 T cell receptor beta chains sequenced from one sample in a study of T cell clonality in common variable immunodeficiency. This table comes from immunoSEQ multiplex PCR, and its TCRdb copy is limited to in-frame clones, with some not included. This sample carries roughly 60,000 clones, none of them present only once. Source material: peripheral blood mononuclear cells. These receptors all stem from a person aged 18 to 75 in good health.

There are many counts of this clone. This chain's CDR3 is CACNRRTANTEAFF. Incomplete CDR3 DNA: TGTGCCTGTAACAGGAGGACAGCGAACACTGAA. The chain is built from TRBV30 and TRBJ1-1; a possible D gene is TRBD1 (6 bases). The read stops 3 residues short of the end of the CDR3; the missing end is completed from the germline J gene. Germline-derived CDR1 and CDR2 are GTSNPN and SVGIG (reference sequence). Trimming left V 6 bases short and J 1 base short, with 15 bases between. This CDR3 comprises 14 residues.

This clone showed up many times. The read is 3 residues too short to cover the CDR3 end, so that end is filled in from the germline J gene. The chain combines TRBV20-1 with TRBJ1-1, with TRBD1 matching 9 bases. The V gene's germline CDR1 is DFQATT and CDR2 SNEGSKA (reference sequence). V was pared by 5 bases and J by 4 bases, with 2 bases of the junction left unmatched. The CDR3 spans 12 residues. The DNA read from the CDR3 is TGCAGTGCTCCGACAGGGGGCACTGAA. Translated: CSAPTGGTE. The full CDR3 is CSAPTGGTEAFF.

Ten or more counts support this clone. The CDR3 is cut off 3 residues early in the read; its end comes from the germline J gene. The V and J genes are TRBV19 and TRBJ1-1, with D perhaps TRBD1 (5 bases). This CDR3 is built from 14 residues. Germline CDR1 is LNHDA and CDR2 is SQIVND (reference sequence). V was shortened by 7 bases and J by 4 bases, with 16 bases between the two germline ends. The sequenced part of the CDR3 DNA is TGTGCCAGTACCACTAGCCCAGGGATCACTGAA. Encoded protein: CASTTSPGITE. In full, the CDR3 reads CASTTSPGITEAFF.

This clone was seen many times. The CDR3 end lies 3 residues beyond the end of the read and is filled in from the germline J gene. This rearrangement joins TRBV5-1 to TRBJ1-2, with 7 nucleotides matching TRBD1. Germline CDR1 and CDR2: SGHRS and YFSETQ. With V trimmed by 0 bases and J by 6 bases, 8 bases remained unmatched. CDR3 size: 15 residues. CDR3 DNA (partial): TGCGCCAGCAGCTTGGTCCGGACAGGTATCGATGGC. As protein: CASSLVRTGIDG. The complete CDR3 protein is CASSLVRTGIDGYTF.

This clone was counted at least ten times. The read is 3 residues too short to cover the CDR3 end, so that end is filled in from the germline J gene. This chain connects TRBV5-1 to TRBJ2-2, with 7 bases lining up with TRBD2. V was clipped by 0 bases and J by 0 bases; unmatched bases: 2. Germline loops: CDR1 SGHRS, CDR2 YFSETQ. This CDR3 region has 16 residues. Partial CDR3 DNA: TGCGCCAGCAGCTTGGTTCTAGCGGCGAACACCGGGGAG. This translates into CASSLVLAANTGE. In full, the CDR3 is CASSLVLAANTGELFF.

By sample share, this clone is medium-sized. The read finishes 3 residues shy of the CDR3 end, and the germline J gene is used to complete it. The genes are TRBV7-2 and TRBJ2-7; 9 positions match TRBD2. V shed 4 bases and J 3 bases; nucleotides not matched to a gene: 7. This CDR3 region has 15 residues. Per the germline V gene, CDR1 is SGHTA and CDR2 is FQGNSA. The CDR3 bases that were read are TGTGCCAGCAGCTCCTCTAGCGGGAAGATCTACGAG. Translated, it gives CASSSSSGKIYE. The CDR3 as a whole reads CASSSSSGKIYEQYF.

This clone was counted many times. The CDR3 end is not reached by the read, which stops 3 residues before it; the germline J gene fills it in. J is TRBJ2-3 and V is TRBV7-8, with a weak D call TRBD2 (7 bases). Germline CDR1 is SGHVS and CDR2 is FQNEAQ. The V end lost 5 bases, the J end lost 5 bases, and 26 bases lay between the germline ends. CDR3 size: 18 residues. This CDR3 is CASSALGGPFGGGDTQYF. CDR3 bases read: TGTGCCAGCAGCGCCCTGGGGGGGCCTTTTGGGGGGGGAGATACG.

This clone was observed many times. The CDR3 end is not reached by the read, which stops 3 residues before it; the germline J gene fills it in. The chain couples TRBV5-1 to TRBJ2-2, with D perhaps matching TRBD2 (6 bases). Trimming took off 1 base at V and 0 bases at J, with 7 bases between the two ends. This CDR3 spans 15 amino acids. CDR1 and CDR2 (germline): SGHRS, YFSETQ. CDR3 in amino acids: CASSLSGSNTGELFF. The DNA read from the CDR3 is TGCGCCAGCAGCTTGAGCGGGTCGAACACCGGGGAG.

This clone was seen ten or more times. Sequencing ends 3 residues short of the CDR3 end; the germline J gene provides the rest. The chain joins TRBV18 to TRBJ2-7; 10 bases agree with TRBD1. The CDR3 is 14 amino acids. Germline V gene sequence: CDR1 KGHSH, CDR2 LQKENI. With V trimmed by 5 bases and J by 4 bases, 5 bases remained unmatched. Incomplete CDR3 DNA: TGTGCCAGCTCATCCGGACAGGGGGTATACGAG. Its translation is CASSSGQGVYE. The entire CDR3 protein is CASSSGQGVYEQYF.

At least ten counts were recorded for this clone. The DNA ends 3 residues before the CDR3 does, and the rest of the CDR3 is filled in from the germline J gene. The V call is TRBV5-1, the J call TRBJ2-1; 7 positions agree with TRBD1. The CDR3 is 16 residues long. CDR1 is SGHRS and CDR2 is YFSETQ in the germline V gene. With V trimmed by 4 bases and J by 5 bases, 12 bases remained unmatched. The CDR3 DNA, read in part, is TGCGCCAGCAGCCTCCGTACAGGGGATCTCGACAATGAG. Protein product: CASSLRTGDLDNE. From start to end, the CDR3 is CASSLRTGDLDNEQFF.

This clone was detected many times. The read comes to an end 3 residues before the CDR3 does, leaving the germline J gene to fill in the end. The rearrangement joins TRBV19 to TRBJ2-1; TRBD2 matches 7 bases. The CDR3 has 13 residues. Germline V CDR1 and CDR2: LNHDA, SQIVND (reference sequence). Trimming at V came to 3 bases and at J to 9 bases, leaving 5 bases not matched to a gene. The CDR3 DNA, read in part, is TGTGCCAGTAGTATGAGACTAGCAAGTGAG. It specifies CASSMRLASE. The whole CDR3 region reads CASSMRLASEQFF.

This clone came up many times. The read terminates 3 residues ahead of where the CDR3 ends, so the germline J gene completes it. The chain combines TRBV28 with TRBJ1-2; 9 positions agree with TRBD1. V lost 8 bases and J lost 6; bases outside the gene matches: 7. Germline V lookup: CDR1 MDHEN, CDR2 SYDVKM. The CDR3 contains 13 residues. The part of the CDR3 DNA that was read is TGTGCCAGCCATGGGACAGGGAAGGATGGC. Its protein product is CASHGTGKDG. The entire CDR3 protein reads CASHGTGKDGYTF.

This clone was picked up many times. The CDR3 end lies 3 residues beyond the end of the read and is filled in from the germline J gene. This chain uses TRBV6-2 or TRBV6-3 with TRBJ2-7; the D is unclear. Germline V gene lookup returns CDR1 MNHEY and CDR2 SVGEGT. V lost 7 bases and J lost 1, with 17 bases in between. CDR3 size: 15 residues. CDR3 sequence reads: CASTIRSEPSYEQYF. The sequenced CDR3 bases are TGTGCCAGCACCATACGCAGCGAGCCATCCTACGAG.

This clone was detected many times. Read coverage stops 3 residues before the CDR3 terminus; the germline J gene supplies the remainder. The V call is TRBV2, the J call TRBJ1-6, with 10 bases aligning to TRBD1. The V segment lost 6 bases and the J segment 6 bases; nucleotides outside the gene matches: 8. Looked up from germline, CDR1 is SNHLY and CDR2 is FYNNEI. This CDR3 is 16 amino acids long. CDR3 in amino acids: CASRPGQGILNSPLHF. The part of the CDR3 DNA that was read is TGTGCCAGCAGACCGGGACAGGGGATTCTTAATTCACCC.